This T cell receptor beta chain was found in a study of blood T cell repertoires in COVID-19. In the authors' methods: Cell counts per sample came from amplifying reference gene primers. Clones were sequenced by immunoSEQ multiplex PCR, and TCRdb holds only the in-frame ones, with some missing. V, J and clone size are taken as reported in that table, and D and trimming were inferred from the DNA itself. Of 35,000 to 50,000 clones listed, roughly 85% were seen once; the top ten hold about 4.1%. This receptor was taken from a man aged 55 to 70 with acute or convalescent COVID-19. Sequenced sample: peripheral blood.

In DNA form, the CDR3 reads TGTGCCAGCAGCTTAGGTGCCACAGGGGGCTATGGCTACACCTTC. It codes for CASSLGATGGYGYTF. The V and J genes are TRBV7-8 and TRBJ1-2; 8 bases fit TRBD1. V gave up 1 base and J gave up 4 bases; unmatched junction bases: 5. CDR1 is SGHVS and CDR2 is FQNEAQ in the germline V gene. The CDR3 has 15 residues.